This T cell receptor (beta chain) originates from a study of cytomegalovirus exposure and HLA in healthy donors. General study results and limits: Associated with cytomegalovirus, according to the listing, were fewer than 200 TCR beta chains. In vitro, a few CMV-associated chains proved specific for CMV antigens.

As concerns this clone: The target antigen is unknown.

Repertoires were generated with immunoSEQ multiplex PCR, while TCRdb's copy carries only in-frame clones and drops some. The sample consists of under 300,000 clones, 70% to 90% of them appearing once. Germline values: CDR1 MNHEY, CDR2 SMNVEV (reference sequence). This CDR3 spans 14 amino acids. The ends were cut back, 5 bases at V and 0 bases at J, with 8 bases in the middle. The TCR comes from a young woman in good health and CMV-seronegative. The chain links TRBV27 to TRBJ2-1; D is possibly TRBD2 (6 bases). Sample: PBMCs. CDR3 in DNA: TGTGCCAGCAGTCTAGCGAGCTCCTACAATGAGCAGTTCTTC. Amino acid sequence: CASSLASSYNEQFF.